This T cell receptor beta chain was sequenced during a study of cytomegalovirus exposure and HLA in healthy donors. On the study more broadly: A prior study identified approximately 120 million unique TCR beta sequences from 200 million or so T cells.

This CDR3 has 13 amino acids. Germline CDR1 SGHKS, CDR2 YYEKEE (reference sequence). Trimming took off 1 base at V and 4 bases at J, with 8 bases between the two ends. This PCR relied on a set of 60 Vbeta primers and 13 Jbeta primers. Measured with immunoSEQ multiplex PCR; TCRdb has only the in-frame clones, and not every one. The repertoire holds 180,000 or so clones, with roughly 80% as singletons. General study findings and limits: Reports described diagnosis of cytomegalovirus status by the classifier as highly specific and sensitive.

As to this clone: Its antigen is undetermined.

This chain uses TRBV5-5 with TRBJ1-1; no firm D call. Sequencing was carried out using PBMCs. The sequence was collected from a girl aged 5-17 years in good health and CMV-seropositive. CDR3 DNA sequence: TGTGCCAGCAGCTTGACAGCGGGCACTGAAGCTTTCTTT. Its translation: CASSLTAGTEAFF.